The 8 T cell receptor beta chains below come from one sample, sequenced in a study of yellow fever vaccine responses in identical twins (dated by TCRdb to 2017 to 2018). The library was produced with RT-PCR. Sequencing was carried out with an Illumina HiSeq 2500. TCRdb reworked the public reads: Q25 trimming with fastp, MiXCR clone assembly, productive beta chains retained. Every entry covers one CDR3 protein and lists the most common genes and DNA from its rows. The sample table contains about 6,900 distinct CDR3 sequences; only one count was recorded for 84% of them. Clones ranked in the top ten supply around 3.4% of the sample. The sample in question was T cells from blood (PBMCs), unsorted or a sorted subset (not recorded which), obtained before or after yellow fever vaccination (not recorded which). These receptor sequences come from a woman under 30 who received the yellow fever vaccine. Donor details come from another sample of the same person, matched by shared clones.

The rearrangement joins TRBV2 to TRBJ1-5; no clear D. V was clipped by 4 bases and J by 7 bases, with 14 bases between them. Per the germline V gene, CDR1 is SNHLY and CDR2 is FYNNEI. This CDR3 is 14 amino acids long. CDR3 amino acids: CASSATWDGQPQHF. The CDR3 nucleotides read TGTGCCAGCAGTGCGACTTGGGATGGCCAGCCCCAGCATTTT.

DNA for the CDR3: TGTGCCAGCAGCCCCGCAGGGGGGAACTATGGCTACACCTTC. As protein: CASSPAGGNYGYTF. The rearrangement links TRBV27 to TRBJ1-2; 7 bases line up with TRBD1. Germline V gene data show CDR1 as MNHEY and CDR2 as SMNVEV (reference sequence). This CDR3 is 14 amino acids long. The junction had 6 bases not matched to a gene; V was cut back by 6 bases and J by 2 bases.

The chain is built from TRBV5-6 and TRBJ2-7; no definite D call. The CDR3 totals 14 residues. The V gene lost 0 bases and the J gene lost 2 bases, with 9 bases spanning the gap. The germline gives CDR1 SGHDT, CDR2 YYEEEE. CDR3 sequence: CASSLGASTYEQYF. The CDR3 coding sequence is TGTGCCAGCAGCTTGGGGGCCAGTACCTACGAGCAGTACTTC.

The chain uses TRBV13 and TRBJ2-1, with TRBD2 identical over 15 bases. The CDR3 is 17 amino acids. J was trimmed by 2 bases and V by 10 bases; bases with no gene match: 9. The V gene's germline CDR1 is PRHDT and CDR2 FYEKMQ (reference sequence). The CDR3 loop reads CATSGLAGGSAYNEQFF. In DNA, the CDR3 is TGTGCCACCTCTGGACTAGCGGGAGGGTCGGCCTACAATGAGCAGTTCTTC.

The chain is built from TRBV7-2 and TRBJ2-1, with D perhaps matching TRBD1 (5 bases). Germline lookup yields CDR1 SGHTA and CDR2 FQGNSA. This CDR3 is 15 amino acids long. V was shortened by 5 bases and J by 3 bases, with 14 bases between the two germline ends. The CDR3 bases are TGTGCCAGCAGCCAAGGGGTTGGCGACTACAATGAGCAGTTCTTC. Amino acid sequence: CASSQGVGDYNEQFF.

The chain couples TRBV28 to TRBJ2-3, with TRBD2 as a possible D gene (5 bases). This CDR3 is 14 amino acids long. V was pared by 3 bases and J by 2 bases, with 9 bases between. Germline V gives CDR1 MDHEN, CDR2 SYDVKM. DNA for the CDR3: TGTGCCAGCAGTTTCGAAGACTACACAGATACGCAGTATTTT. This sequence encodes CASSFEDYTDTQYF.

The rearrangement uses TRBV4-1 and TRBJ1-1; D might be TRBD1 (5 bases). Germline V gives CDR1 MGHRA, CDR2 YSYEKL. Trimming removed 0 bases from V and 1 base from J, with 6 bases in between. The CDR3 has 14 amino acids. The CDR3 bases are TGCGCCAGCAGCCAAGATGGGGGGAACACTGAAGCTTTCTTT. It is translated as CASSQDGGNTEAFF.

The chain uses TRBV7-6 and TRBJ2-3, with 16 bases identical to TRBD2. CDR1 SGHVS and CDR2 FNYEAQ come from the germline V gene. Trimming cost V 5 bases and J 5 bases; bases outside gene matches: 7. This CDR3 is built from 17 residues. The CDR3 sequence: CASSPGTSGRAEDTQYF. For the CDR3, the DNA is TGTGCCAGCAGCCCCGGGACTAGCGGGAGGGCCGAAGATACGCAGTATTTT.